Listed below are T cell receptor beta chains from one sample, sequenced in a study of identical twins. TCRdb itself ran the 5' RACE reads through MiXCR, one entry per CDR3 protein. The sample includes around 1.7 million distinct CDR3 sequences, around a third seen only once; the top ten take about 0.25%. Source material: cord blood. Receptors originate from a newborn girl in good health. CDR3s include the opening cysteine and the closing phenylalanine or tryptophan. D genes are given only for firm matches.

CDR3,DNA,V,J,D
CASSRAGRTEAFF,TGTGCCAGCAGCCGAGCGGGGAGAACTGAAGCTTTCTTT,TRBV7-9,TRBJ1-1,.
CASSTGPNNNEQYF,TGCGCCAGCAGCACGGGACCCAACAACAATGAGCAGTACTTC,TRBV5-1,TRBJ2-7,.
CASSLMAGLKNEQFF,TGTGCCAGCAGCTTAATGGCGGGACTCAAGAATGAGCAGTTCTTC,TRBV7-2,TRBJ2-1,.
CATRDKGPYEQYF,TGTGCCACCAGGGACAAGGGGCCCTACGAGCAGTACTTC,TRBV24-1,TRBJ2-7,.
CASSQVTSGVPYNEQFF,TGCGCCAGCAGCCAAGTTACTAGCGGGGTTCCCTACAATGAGCAGTTCTTC,TRBV4-1,TRBJ2-1,TRBD2
CASRVSGALAKNIQYF,TGTGCCAGCAGGGTTAGCGGGGCGCTAGCCAAAAACATTCAGTACTTC,TRBV6-1,TRBJ2-4,TRBD2
CASSLKRLDRETQYF,TGTGCCAGCAGCCTAAAGAGACTAGACCGAGAGACCCAGTACTTC,TRBV7-9,TRBJ2-5,.
CATSDLGSYTGELFF,TGTGCCACCAGTGATTTGGGCAGTTACACCGGGGAGCTGTTTTTT,TRBV24-1,TRBJ2-2,.
CASSGWQGAYEQYF,TGTGCCAGCAGTGGCTGGCAGGGGGCCTACGAGCAGTACTTC,TRBV6-1,TRBJ2-7,TRBD1
CSAPSLDRLIYEQYF,TGCAGTGCCCCGTCCTTGGACAGGTTGATCTACGAGCAGTACTTC,TRBV20-1,TRBJ2-7,TRBD1